This TCR beta chain is drawn from a study of low-dose radiotherapy and immunotherapy resistance in tumors. Across the whole study: Across 26 weeks, 13 Gy in total went to Cohort 2, delivered as 1 Gy per fraction every two weeks. Every two weeks patients got nivolumab 240 mg flat dose, plus ipilimumab 1 mg/kg every six weeks, intravenously.

Both TCRalpha and TCRbeta chains were reverse transcribed with V-gene-specific primers. The authors amplified TCRs for about 18 PCR cycles with a constant-region primer and a V-primer adapter. TCRdb passed the reads through MiXCR, listing each CDR3 protein once. The sample contains tens of thousands of distinct CDR3 sequences, 25% of which appear only once. In its sample, this clonotype was seen many times. Time point given: before trial treatment. The donors' treatment consisted of nivolumab, ipilimumab, aspirin, low-dose cyclophosphamide and low-dose radiotherapy. Germline trimming cut 7 bases from V and 0 bases from J; bases unmatched to any gene: 5. The CDR3 runs to 17 residues. The germline gives CDR1 MNHEY, CDR2 SMNVEV (reference sequence).

This clonotype was sampled from a male donor with prostate cancer. Here the sequenced sample was PBMCs, taken before treatment. The rearrangement uses TRBV27 and TRBJ2-2; 13 bases match TRBD2. CDR3 coding DNA: TGTGCCAGCACGAGGACTAGCGGGAGTGCGAACACCGGGGAGCTGTTTTTT. Residues: CASTRTSGSANTGELFF.